A single sample is the source of the 6 T cell receptor beta chains below, sequenced in a study of Graves' ophthalmopathy and Graves' hyperthyroidism. The authors amplified TCR beta CDR3 regions from RNA transcripts. Scientists carried out first-round RT-PCR using HTBI primers and then a second-round multiplex PCR. MiXCR, applied by TCRdb to the multiplex PCR reads, yields one record per CDR3 protein. This sample has about 400,000 distinct CDR3 sequences, with approximately 15% found just once. Material: peripheral blood. The receptors stem from a woman younger than 35 with stable Graves' hyperthyroidism.

Note on this clonotype: The CDR3 ends on some other residue instead of the conserved phenylalanine or tryptophan, so this is likely a read error. This chain joins TRBV11-2 and TRBJ2-5; 7 nucleotides match TRBD1. CDR3 length equals 17 residues. Germline CDR1 is SGHAT and CDR2 is FQNNGV. The CDR3 nucleotides read TGTGCCATCAGCCTAGGGGACAGTGCAAAACTTCAAGAGACCCAGTACCTC. Amino acid sequence: CAISLGDSAKLQETQYL.

The V and J genes are TRBV7-9 and TRBJ2-7, with D possibly being TRBD2 (5 bases). Germline V gene data show CDR1 as SEHNR and CDR2 as FQNEAQ (reference sequence). This CDR3 contains 14 residues. Trimming left V 5 bases short and J 4 bases short, with 15 bases between. The CDR3 sequence is CASSQPGISYEQYF. CDR3 sequence (DNA): TGTGCCAGCAGCCAACCCGGGATCTCGTACGAGCAGTACTTC.

Ten or more counts support this clonotype. This chain uses TRBV29-1 with TRBJ2-5; no definite D call. V lost 5 bases, J lost 3 bases, and 10 bases lay in between. The CDR3 extends over 12 amino acids. Germline loops: CDR1 SQVTM, CDR2 ANQGSEA. This chain's CDR3 is CSVYHSEETQYF. The CDR3 bases are TGCAGCGTTTATCACAGTGAAGAGACCCAGTACTTC.

This clonotype was seen at least ten times. The chain recombines TRBV6-1 with TRBJ1-6; 12 bases are a match to TRBD1. J lost 8 bases, V lost 5 bases, and 4 bases had no gene match. The germline V gene has CDR1 MNHNS and CDR2 SASEGT. The length of the CDR3 is 15 residues. The CDR3 region is CASSRGQGAYSPLHF. CDR3 nucleotide sequence: TGTGCCAGCAGTCGGGGACAGGGGGCTTATTCACCCCTCCACTTT.

This clonotype appeared a few times. The chain is built from TRBV6-2 or TRBV6-3 and TRBJ2-7; 12 nucleotides line up with TRBD2. CDR3 length equals 13 residues. The junction had 3 bases not matched to a gene; V was cut back by 6 bases and J by 6 bases. The V gene's germline CDR1 is MNHEY and CDR2 SVGEGT. The CDR3 is CASRQLAGGEQYF. The CDR3 nucleotides are TGTGCCAGCAGACAACTAGCGGGGGGCGAGCAGTACTTC.

This clonotype has a count of ten or more. The V gene is TRBV6-5, the J gene TRBJ1-5; D is ambiguous. Trimming took off 6 bases at V and 2 bases at J, with 11 bases between the two ends. Looked up from germline, CDR1 is MNHEY and CDR2 is SVGAGI. The CDR3 consists of 14 residues. For the CDR3, the DNA is TGTGCCAGCAGAAACGGGGTTGGCAATCAGCCCCAGCATTTT. It encodes CASRNGVGNQPQHF.